The 12 T cell receptor beta chains below come from one sample, sequenced in a study of T cells in tuberculosis. After thawing and overnight rest, PBMC were stained with GMM-loaded CD1B tetramer, viability dye and anti-CD3 for sorting. C32 glucose monomycolate from Rhodococcus equi was loaded onto the CD1B tetramers. Measured with immunoSEQ multiplex PCR; TCRdb has only the in-frame clones, and not every one. The top ten clones hold 1.5% to 2% of a sample with some 90,000 clones, roughly 93% of them seen once. Sequenced sample: CD1b-GMM tetramer-negative cells sorted from PBMCs. The source of these receptors is an adult woman with latent tuberculosis.

The chain employs TRBV11-2 and TRBJ2-7; possible D gene TRBD1, 6 bases. The CDR3 has 13 amino acids. Germline values: CDR1 SGHAT, CDR2 FQNNGV. V gave up 2 bases and J gave up 7 bases, with 12 bases separating them. CDR3 DNA sequence: TGTGCCAGCAGCTTAACAGGGCAGGGGGAGCAGTACGTC. This sequence encodes CASSLTGQGEQYV.

The chain joins TRBV5-1 to TRBJ2-1; maybe TRBD2 (6 bases). This CDR3 region has 14 residues. Germline CDR1 SGHRS, CDR2 YFSETQ. V was cut by 0 bases and J by 4 bases, with 8 bases left in between. CDR3 protein: CASSLGDSYNEQFF. CDR3 sequence (DNA): TGCGCCAGCAGCTTGGGGGACTCGTACAATGAGCAGTTCTTC.

The chain has TRBV4-1 and TRBJ1-1; D gene unclear. The germline CDR1 and CDR2 sequences are MGHRA and YSYEKL. Trimming removed 2 bases at V and 0 bases at J, with 7 bases between. CDR3 length: 14 amino acids. The CDR3 sequence: CASSQQALNTEAFF. CDR3 bases: TGCGCCAGCAGCCAACAGGCCTTGAACACTGAAGCTTTCTTT.

This chain connects TRBV7-2 to TRBJ2-5, with D possibly being TRBD1 (6 bases). Near its end, the DNA agrees better with TRBJ2-7, so the J call may be wrong. This CDR3 is built from 15 residues. Germline V gives CDR1 SGHTA, CDR2 FQGNSA. The DNA for the CDR3 is TGTGCCAGCAGCTTATATGACAGGTACAGCGACGAGCAGTACTTC. It is translated as CASSLYDRYSDEQYF.

The rearrangement joins TRBV5-1 to TRBJ2-1, with 10 bases identical to TRBD2. This CDR3 is built from 19 residues. V was pared by 0 bases and J by 8 bases, with 17 bases of the junction left unmatched. Germline V lookup: CDR1 SGHRS, CDR2 YFSETQ. CDR3 region: CASSLGLLIAGGQGDEQFF. For the CDR3, the DNA is TGCGCCAGCAGCTTGGGGTTGCTAATAGCGGGGGGCCAGGGGGATGAGCAGTTCTTC.

This clone was seen only a few times. CDR3 loop: CASIPGTVYEQYF. CDR3 DNA sequence: TGCGCCAGCATCCCGGGGACAGTCTACGAGCAGTACTTC. The chain carries TRBV10-2 and TRBJ2-7, with 7 bases lining up with TRBD1. Trimming cost V 7 bases and J 3 bases; bases outside gene matches: 6. CDR1 WSHSY and CDR2 SAAADI come from the germline V gene. The CDR3 covers 13 residues.

The chain is built from TRBV6-1 and TRBJ1-4; 7 bases are a match to TRBD1. The CDR3 runs to 14 residues. V lost 11 bases to trimming and J lost 5 bases; unmatched junction nucleotides: 11. CDR1 MNHNS and CDR2 SASEGT come from the germline V gene. In nucleotides, the CDR3 is TGTGCCTGTTCGGAGGGGGCGCTGAATGAAAAACTGTTTTTT. This codes for CACSEGALNEKLFF.

The V call is TRBV12-2, the J call TRBJ1-5; the DNA was not used to check the table's D call, TRBD1. TRBV12-2 is classified as a pseudogene. This CDR3 has 14 residues. This chain's CDR3 is CASRFRAGGQPQHF. CDR3 nucleotide sequence: TGTGCAAGTCGCTTTAGGGCAGGGGGCCAGCCCCAGCATTTT.

The chain carries TRBV2 and TRBJ2-5; the D is unclear. Germline V lookup: CDR1 SNHLY, CDR2 FYNNEI. CDR3 size: 13 residues. Deletions cut 6 bases from V and 2 bases from J, with 10 bases between. In nucleotides, the CDR3 is TGTGCCAGCAGGTGGCAGACTCAAGAGACCCAGTACTTC. Translation gives CASRWQTQETQYF.

The chain links TRBV12-5 to TRBJ2-2; D not certain. Germline CDR1 LGHNT, CDR2 FRNRAP. This CDR3 spans 15 amino acids. Trimming removed 2 bases at V and 2 bases at J, with 9 bases between. The CDR3 reads CASGLSLSNTGELFF. The DNA for the CDR3 is TGTGCTAGTGGTTTGAGTCTAAGTAACACCGGGGAGCTGTTTTTT.

CDR3 in DNA: TGTGCCACCAGCAGAGGGGGGGGAGGCAATCAGCCCCAGCATTTT. Translated, it gives CATSRGGGGNQPQHF. This rearrangement joins TRBV15 to TRBJ1-5; TRBD1 is a possible D gene (5 bases). Per germline, CDR1 LNHNV and CDR2 YYDKDF (reference sequence). This CDR3 has 15 amino acids. The ends were cut back, 1 base at V and 2 bases at J, with 9 bases in the middle.

The chain is built from TRBV7-2 and TRBJ1-1; D is possibly TRBD1 (5 bases). The CDR3 totals 15 residues. Germline V CDR1 and CDR2: SGHTA, FQGNSA. The V gene lost 5 bases and the J gene lost 4 bases, with 17 bases spanning the gap. The DNA for the CDR3 is TGTGCCAGCAGCCCTCAAGCAGGGCACGGCACTGAAGCTTTCTTT. Translated: CASSPQAGHGTEAFF.